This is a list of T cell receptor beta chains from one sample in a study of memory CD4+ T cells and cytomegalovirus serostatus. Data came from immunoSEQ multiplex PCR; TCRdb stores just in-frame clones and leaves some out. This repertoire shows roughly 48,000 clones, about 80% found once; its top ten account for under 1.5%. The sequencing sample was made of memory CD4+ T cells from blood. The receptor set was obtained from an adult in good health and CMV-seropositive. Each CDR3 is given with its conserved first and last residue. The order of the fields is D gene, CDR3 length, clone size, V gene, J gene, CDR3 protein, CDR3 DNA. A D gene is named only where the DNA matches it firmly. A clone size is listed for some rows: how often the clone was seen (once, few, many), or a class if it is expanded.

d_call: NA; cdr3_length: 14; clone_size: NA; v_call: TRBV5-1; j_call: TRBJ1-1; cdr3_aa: CASSLESTSTEAFF; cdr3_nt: TGCGCCAGCAGCTTGGAGAGTACGAGCACTGAAGCTTTCTTT
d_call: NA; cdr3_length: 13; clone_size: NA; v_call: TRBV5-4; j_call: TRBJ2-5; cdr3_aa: CASSPNIQETQYF; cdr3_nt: TGTGCCAGCAGCCCAAATATCCAAGAGACCCAGTACTTC
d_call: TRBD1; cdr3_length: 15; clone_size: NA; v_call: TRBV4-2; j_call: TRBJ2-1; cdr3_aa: CASSQLQGDHNEQFF; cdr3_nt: TGTGCCAGCAGCCAACTCCAGGGGGACCACAATGAGCAGTTCTTC
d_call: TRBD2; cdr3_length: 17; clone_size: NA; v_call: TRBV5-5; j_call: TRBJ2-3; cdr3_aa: CASSLAPSSGSSDTQYF; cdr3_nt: TGTGCCAGCAGCTTGGCCCCTTCTAGCGGGAGTTCGGATACGCAGTATTTT
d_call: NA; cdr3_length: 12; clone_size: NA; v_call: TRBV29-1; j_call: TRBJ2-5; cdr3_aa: CSVTDGGETQYF; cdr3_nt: TGCAGCGTTACGGACGGAGGAGAGACCCAGTACTTC
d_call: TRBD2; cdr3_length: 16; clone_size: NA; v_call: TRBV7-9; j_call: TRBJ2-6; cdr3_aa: CASPGGAFSGANVLTF; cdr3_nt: TGTGCCAGCCCGGGGGGGGCCTTCTCTGGGGCCAACGTCCTGACTTTC
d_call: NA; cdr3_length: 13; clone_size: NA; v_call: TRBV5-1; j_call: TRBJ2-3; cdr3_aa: CASWSGGTDTQYF; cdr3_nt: TGCGCCAGCTGGTCTGGAGGCACAGATACGCAGTATTTT
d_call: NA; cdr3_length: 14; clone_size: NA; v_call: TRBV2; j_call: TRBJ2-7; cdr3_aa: CASRGPEVSDEQYF; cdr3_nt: TGTGCCAGCAGAGGACCTGAGGTTTCTGACGAGCAGTACTTC
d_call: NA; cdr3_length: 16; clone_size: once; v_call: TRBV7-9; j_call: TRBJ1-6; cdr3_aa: CASSASGSVYNSPLHF; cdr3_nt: TGTGCCAGCAGCGCGTCAGGGAGCGTCTATAATTCACCCCTCCACTTT
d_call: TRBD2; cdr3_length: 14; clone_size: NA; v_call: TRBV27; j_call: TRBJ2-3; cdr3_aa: CASRRRGVWDTQYF; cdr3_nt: TGTGCCAGCAGAAGGCGGGGGGTCTGGGATACGCAGTATTTT
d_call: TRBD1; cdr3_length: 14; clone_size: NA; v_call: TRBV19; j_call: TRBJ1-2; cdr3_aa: CASSISAGGYGYTF; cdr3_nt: TGTGCCAGTAGTATCTCCGCAGGGGGGTATGGCTACACCTTC
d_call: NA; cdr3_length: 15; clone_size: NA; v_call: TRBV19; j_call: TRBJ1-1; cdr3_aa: CATRGISFMNTEAFF; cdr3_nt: TGTGCCACCCGTGGAATTTCCTTCATGAACACTGAAGCTTTCTTT
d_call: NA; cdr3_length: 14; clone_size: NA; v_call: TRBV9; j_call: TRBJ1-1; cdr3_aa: CASSAVGRSPEAFF; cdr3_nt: TGTGCCAGCAGCGCCGTCGGGAGGAGCCCTGAAGCTTTCTTT
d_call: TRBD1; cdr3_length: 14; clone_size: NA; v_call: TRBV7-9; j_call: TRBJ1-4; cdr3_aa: CASTLGQGGEKLFF; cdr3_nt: TGTGCCAGCACCCTCGGACAGGGTGGCGAAAAACTGTTTTTT
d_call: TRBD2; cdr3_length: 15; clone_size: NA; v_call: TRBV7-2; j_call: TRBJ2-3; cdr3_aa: CASSIGTSGLVAQYF; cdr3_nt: TGTGCCAGCAGCATAGGGACTAGCGGGCTCGTGGCGCAGTATTTT
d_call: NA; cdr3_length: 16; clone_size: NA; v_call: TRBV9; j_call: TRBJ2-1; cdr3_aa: CASSVGGTVLYNEQFF; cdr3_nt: TGTGCCAGCAGCGTCGGCGGGACAGTACTATACAATGAGCAGTTCTTC
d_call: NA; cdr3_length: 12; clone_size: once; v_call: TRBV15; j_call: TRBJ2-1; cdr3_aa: CATSDLNNEQFF; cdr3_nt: TGTGCCACCAGCGATTTAAACAATGAGCAGTTCTTC
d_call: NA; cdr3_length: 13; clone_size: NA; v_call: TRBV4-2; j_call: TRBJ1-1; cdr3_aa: CASSPWGGTEAFF; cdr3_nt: TGTGCCAGCAGCCCGTGGGGGGGGACTGAAGCTTTCTTT
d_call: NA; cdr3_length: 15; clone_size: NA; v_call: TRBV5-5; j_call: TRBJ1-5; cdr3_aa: CASSKDHDSNQPQHF; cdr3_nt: TGTGCCAGCAGCAAGGACCATGACAGCAATCAGCCCCAGCATTTT
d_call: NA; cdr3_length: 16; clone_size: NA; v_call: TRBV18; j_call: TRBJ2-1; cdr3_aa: CASSPSRGYSYNEQFF; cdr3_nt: TGTGCCAGCTCACCAAGTCGGGGCTATTCCTACAATGAGCAGTTCTTC
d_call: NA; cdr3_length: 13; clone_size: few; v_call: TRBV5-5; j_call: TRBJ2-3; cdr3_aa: CASSWTQGDTQYF; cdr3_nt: TGTGCCAGCAGCTGGACACAGGGAGATACGCAGTATTTT
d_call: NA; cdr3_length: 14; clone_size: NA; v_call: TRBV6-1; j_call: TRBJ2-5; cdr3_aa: CASSDVPGTAAQYF; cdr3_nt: TGTGCCAGCAGTGATGTTCCGGGGACGGCGGCCCAGTACTTC
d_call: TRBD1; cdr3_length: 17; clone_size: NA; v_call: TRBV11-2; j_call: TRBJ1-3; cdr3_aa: CASSFRDRLFSGNTIYF; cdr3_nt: TGTGCCAGCAGCTTTAGGGACAGACTCTTCTCTGGAAACACCATATATTTT
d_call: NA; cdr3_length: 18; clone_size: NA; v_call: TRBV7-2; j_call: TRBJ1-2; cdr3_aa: CASSLGFGGRTENYGYTF; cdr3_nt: TGTGCCAGCAGCTTAGGTTTCGGGGGGCGCACTGAGAACTATGGCTACACCTTC
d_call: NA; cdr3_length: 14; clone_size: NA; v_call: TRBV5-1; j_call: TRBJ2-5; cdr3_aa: CASRTGAYQETQYF; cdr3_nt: TGCGCCAGCAGAACGGGTGCGTACCAAGAGACCCAGTACTTC
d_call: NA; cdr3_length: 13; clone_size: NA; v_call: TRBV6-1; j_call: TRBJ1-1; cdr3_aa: CASSEPLRGAAFF; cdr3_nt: TGTGCCAGCAGTGAACCCCTTAGGGGGGCAGCTTTCTTT
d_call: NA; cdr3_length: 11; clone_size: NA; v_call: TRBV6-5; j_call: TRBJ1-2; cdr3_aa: CASSEGRAYTF; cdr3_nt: TGTGCCAGCAGTGAGGGCAGGGCGTACACCTTC
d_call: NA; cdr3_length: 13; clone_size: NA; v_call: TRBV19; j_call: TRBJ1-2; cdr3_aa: CAAEDNSNYGYTF; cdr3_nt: TGTGCCGCAGAGGACAACTCTAACTATGGCTACACCTTC
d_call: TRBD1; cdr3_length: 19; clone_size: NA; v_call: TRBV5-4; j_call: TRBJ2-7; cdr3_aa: CASSSRLGQGRLKDYEQYF; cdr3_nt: TGTGCCAGCAGCTCTCGTTTGGGACAGGGGCGCCTAAAGGACTACGAGCAGTACTTC
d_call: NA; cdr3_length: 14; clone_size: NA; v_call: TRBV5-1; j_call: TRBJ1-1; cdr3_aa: CASSSSRQAHEAFF; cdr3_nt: TGCGCCAGCAGCTCGAGTAGACAGGCGCACGAAGCTTTCTTT
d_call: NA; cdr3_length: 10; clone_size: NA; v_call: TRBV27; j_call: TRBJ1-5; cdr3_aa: CASSSEPQHF; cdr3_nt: TGTGCCAGCAGTTCCGAGCCCCAGCATTTT
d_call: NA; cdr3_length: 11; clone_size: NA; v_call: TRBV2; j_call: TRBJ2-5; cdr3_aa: CASSSQETQYF; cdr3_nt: TGTGCCAGCAGTTCTCAAGAGACCCAGTACTTC
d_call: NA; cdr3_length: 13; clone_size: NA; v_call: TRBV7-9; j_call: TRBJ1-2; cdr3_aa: CASSSSINYGYTF; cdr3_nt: TGTGCCAGCAGCTCTTCGATCAACTATGGCTACACCTTC
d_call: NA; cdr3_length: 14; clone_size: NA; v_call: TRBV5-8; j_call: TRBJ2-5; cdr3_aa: CASSLRRQKETQYF; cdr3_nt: TGTGCCAGCAGCTTGAGGAGACAAAAAGAGACCCAGTACTTC
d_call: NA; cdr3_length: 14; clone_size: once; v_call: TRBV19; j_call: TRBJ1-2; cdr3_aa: CASRPQEWLSGYTF; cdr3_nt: TGTGCCAGTAGACCCCAGGAATGGTTGAGCGGCTACACCTTC
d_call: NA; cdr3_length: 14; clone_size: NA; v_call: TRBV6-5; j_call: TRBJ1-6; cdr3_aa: CASRAGGNNSPLHF; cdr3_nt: TGTGCCAGCAGGGCCGGGGGTAATAATTCACCCCTCCACTTT
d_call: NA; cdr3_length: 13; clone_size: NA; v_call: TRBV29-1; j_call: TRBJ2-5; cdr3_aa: CSVLRDSGETQYF; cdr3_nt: TGCAGCGTTCTCAGGGATTCGGGGGAGACCCAGTACTTC
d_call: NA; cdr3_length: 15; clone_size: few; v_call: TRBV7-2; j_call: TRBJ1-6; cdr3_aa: CASSLEGRSNSPLHF; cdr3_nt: TGTGCCAGCAGCTTAGAGGGCAGGAGTAATTCACCCCTCCACTTT
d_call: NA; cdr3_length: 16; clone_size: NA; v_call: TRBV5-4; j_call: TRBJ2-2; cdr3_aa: CASSSSGRSQTGELFF; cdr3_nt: TGTGCCAGCAGCTCCTCCGGGCGATCACAGACCGGGGAGCTGTTTTTT
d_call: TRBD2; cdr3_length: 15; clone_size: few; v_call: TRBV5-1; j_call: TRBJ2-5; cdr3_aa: CASSLLLADEETQYF; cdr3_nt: TGCGCCAGCAGCTTGCTACTAGCGGATGAAGAGACCCAGTACTTC
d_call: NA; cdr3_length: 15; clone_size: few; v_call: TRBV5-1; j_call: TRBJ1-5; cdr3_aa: CASRLGWGSNQPQHF; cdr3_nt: TGCGCCAGCAGGCTCGGATGGGGAAGCAATCAGCCCCAGCATTTT